This T cell receptor beta chain was identified during a study of blood T cell repertoires in COVID-19. The CDR3 loop spans 14 amino acids. The germline CDR1 and CDR2 sequences are MDHEN and SYDVKM. Deletions cut 2 bases from V and 4 bases from J, with 9 bases between. The table came from immunoSEQ multiplex PCR; TCRdb's copy has only in-frame clones and leaves some out. The sample lists about 230,000 clones, about 85% occurring once. This rearrangement joins TRBV28 to TRBJ1-5; D is unresolved. The specimen sequenced was peripheral blood. The receptor was derived from a man aged 40-49 years with acute or convalescent COVID-19. The chain's CDR3 is CASSLVQENQPQHF. For the CDR3, the DNA is TGTGCCAGCAGTTTAGTGCAGGAAAATCAGCCCCAGCATTTT.